A selection of T cell receptor beta chains follows, all from one sample in a study of CD8 T cells in Susac syndrome. One entry per CDR3 protein, called by TCRdb with MiXCR from the immunoSEQ multiplex PCR reads. The table includes some 300,000 distinct CDR3 sequences, approximately 85% detected once. Sequenced material: CD8+ T cells from PBMCs. These TCRs come from a human donor with multiple sclerosis. The CDR3 runs from the conserved cysteine through the conserved F or W. D genes are given only for firm matches. The size of a clone is reported for some rows only, either as once, few or many, or as a class for expanded clones.

D gene | clone size | J gene | V gene | CDR3 DNA | CDR3 protein
TRBD1 | NA | TRBJ1-1 | TRBV6-1 | TGTGCCAGCAGCCCGGGACAGGGCCTGACTGAAGCTTTCTTT | CASSPGQGLTEAFF
TRBD2 | NA | TRBJ2-7 | TRBV3-1 | TGTGCCAGCAGCCCCCGGGGCACTAGCGTAAAGGCCTACGAGCAGTACTTC | CASSPRGTSVKAYEQYF
NA | NA | TRBJ2-7 | TRBV20-1 | TGCAGTGCAACCCAACGGGACCCCCGCCTCTACGAGCAGTACTTC | CSATQRDPRLYEQYF
NA | NA | TRBJ2-3 | TRBV27 | TGTGCCAGCAGAGGGGGACTTTCGCAGTATTTT | CASRGGLSQYF
NA | NA | TRBJ2-1 | TRBV6-2/TRBV6-3 | TGTGCCAGCCACGACCGTAGCTCCTACAATGAGCAGTTCTTC | CASHDRSSYNEQFF
TRBD1 | few | TRBJ1-4 | TRBV5-4 | TGTGCCAGCAGCCAATACAGGGGAGAAAAACTGTTTTTT | CASSQYRGEKLFF
NA | NA | TRBJ2-5 | TRBV28 | TGTGCCAGCAGTTTACCCGGAGGGGCTGGCATCCAAGAGACCCAGTACTTC | CASSLPGGAGIQETQYF
TRBD1 | NA | TRBJ2-1 | TRBV28 | TGTGCCAGCAGTTTTCCGGGACAGGGGCCCGAGCGGGACCACAATGAGCAGTTCTTC | CASSFPGQGPERDHNEQFF
TRBD2 | NA | TRBJ2-3 | TRBV24-1 | TGTGCCACCAGTTCTAGCGGGAGTAAGAAGAATACGCAGTATTTT | CATSSSGSKKNTQYF
NA | NA | TRBJ2-2 | TRBV27 | TGTGCCAGCATCGAGACAGGGAACACCGGGGAGCTGTTTTTT | CASIETGNTGELFF
NA | once | TRBJ1-1 | TRBV24-1 | TGTGCCACCAGTGATACCCAAACAGGGATTGGGAACACTGAAGCTTTCTTT | CATSDTQTGIGNTEAFF
TRBD2 | few | TRBJ2-7 | TRBV27 | TGTGCCAGCAGTTTTGGGTCAGCGGGACCCGAGCAGTACTTC | CASSFGSAGPEQYF
NA | NA | TRBJ2-7 | TRBV29-1 | TGCAGCGTTGAAACGCGCGGGACGGGTACCTACGAGCAGTACTTC | CSVETRGTGTYEQYF
NA | NA | TRBJ1-1 | TRBV2 | TGTGCCAGCAGTGAACCCTTCGTCGGGGCTTTCTTT | CASSEPFVGAFF
NA | NA | TRBJ1-5 | TRBV28 | TGTGCCAGCAGTTTAAGGGGCGCAGGGTCGATCAATCAGCCCCAGCATTTT | CASSLRGAGSINQPQHF
NA | NA | TRBJ2-7 | TRBV27 | TGTGCCAGCAGTTCGGGGGACACCCCGGAGCAGTACTTC | CASSSGDTPEQYF
TRBD2 | NA | TRBJ2-7 | TRBV7-9 | TGTGCCAGCAGCTTCTCTAGCGGGAGCGAGCAGTACTTC | CASSFSSGSEQYF
TRBD1 | NA | TRBJ2-1 | TRBV20-1 | TGCAGTGGGACCGGGACAGGGAGGCACAATGAGCAGTTCTTC | CSGTGTGRHNEQFF
NA | once | TRBJ2-7 | TRBV27 | TGTGCCAGCGCCGCCTACGAGCAGTACTTC | CASAAYEQYF
NA | NA | TRBJ2-5 | TRBV20-1 | TGCAGTGCTAGGGCAGGAGAGGGGGAGACCCAGTACTTC | CSARAGEGETQYF
NA | NA | TRBJ2-7 | TRBV6-2/TRBV6-3 | TGTGCCAGCAGTTATGTACCTACCCGGGACTTCTGGCCCTACGAGCAGTACTTC | CASSYVPTRDFWPYEQYF
NA | NA | TRBJ1-5 | TRBV13 | TGTGCCAGCAGCTTCGGACCGGGGAGTAATCAGCCCCAGCATTTT | CASSFGPGSNQPQHF
TRBD1 | NA | TRBJ1-2 | TRBV28 | TGTGCCAGCAGTTCGTACACCGGACAGGGGGCCTATGGCTACACCTTC | CASSSYTGQGAYGYTF
NA | NA | TRBJ2-5 | TRBV24-1 | TGTGCCACCAGTGAGTTAGGAGGGTTCGAGACCCAGTACTTC | CATSELGGFETQYF
NA | NA | TRBJ1-1 | TRBV13 | TGTGCCAGCAGCTCCAAGGTTAGGACTGAAGCTTTCTTT | CASSSKVRTEAFF
NA | few | TRBJ1-4 | TRBV7-2 | TGTGCCAGCAGCCCCTTTTATTCCCTTAATGAAAAACTGTTTTTT | CASSPFYSLNEKLFF
TRBD2 | NA | TRBJ2-3 | TRBV27 | TGTGCCAGCAAAAGGCCGTGGGGACTAGCGGGAAGAGATACGCAGTATTTT | CASKRPWGLAGRDTQYF
NA | NA | TRBJ2-1 | TRBV20-1 | TGCAGTGCAGAAAGTGGACAGACGGTCGGCCATGAGCAGTTCTTC | CSAESGQTVGHEQFF
NA | NA | TRBJ1-2 | TRBV16 | TGTGCCAGCAGCCCAGGAGGGCCGGTTGGATATGGCTACACCTTC | CASSPGGPVGYGYTF
NA | NA | TRBJ1-1 | TRBV19 | TGTGCCAGTAGCGGAGGATATGGGACTGAAGCTTTCTTT | CASSGGYGTEAFF
NA | NA | TRBJ2-3 | TRBV27 | TGTGCCAGCAGTTACCAGCTCACAGATACGCAGTATTTT | CASSYQLTDTQYF
TRBD2 | NA | TRBJ2-5 | TRBV7-2 | TGTGCCAGCAGCTTGGGGGAGGGGATGTGGGAGACCCAGTACTTC | CASSLGEGMWETQYF
TRBD2 | NA | TRBJ2-1 | TRBV5-4 | TGTGCCAGCAGCCCGGGAGGGATAAGCTCCTACAATGAGCAGTTCTTC | CASSPGGISSYNEQFF
NA | NA | TRBJ2-2 | TRBV23-1 | TGCGCCGCCAATAGCCAGGGCAGGGGTAACACCGGGGAGCTGTTTTTT | CAANSQGRGNTGELFF
TRBD1 | NA | TRBJ2-1 | TRBV20-1 | TGCAGTGCTGGGGGGACAGGGGCTTTCGGTGAGCAGTTCTTC | CSAGGTGAFGEQFF
NA | NA | TRBJ1-5 | TRBV28 | TGTGCCAGCGGAGGTTACAATCAGCCCCAGCATTTT | CASGGYNQPQHF
NA | NA | TRBJ2-2 | TRBV28 | TGTGCCAGCAGCCCCCTCTGGGGTACCGGGGAGCTGTTTTTT | CASSPLWGTGELFF
NA | NA | TRBJ1-5 | TRBV7-9 | TGTGCCAGCAGCACCACGGTGCACCGGGGAAGCAATCAGCCCCAGCATTTT | CASSTTVHRGSNQPQHF
NA | NA | TRBJ2-1 | TRBV28 | TGTGCCAGCACTGACCGTTACAATGAGCAGTTCTTC | CASTDRYNEQFF
NA | NA | TRBJ1-1 | TRBV15 | TGTGCCACCAGCAATCGTGCGTTGGGGGTGACGAACACTGAAGCTTTCTTT | CATSNRALGVTNTEAFF
TRBD2 | NA | TRBJ2-1 | TRBV28 | TGTGCCAGCAGTTTCCGGACTAGCGGGAGGACGAGGGATGAGCAGTTCTTC | CASSFRTSGRTRDEQFF
NA | NA | TRBJ1-1 | TRBV28 | TGTGCCACCCAGGGGTCTGTGAACACTGAAGCTTTCTTT | CATQGSVNTEAFF
NA | NA | TRBJ2-3 | TRBV24-1 | TGTGCCACCAGTGATTTGCGTTGGGGGACTACGCGGGGGCCAGATACGCAGTATTTT | CATSDLRWGTTRGPDTQYF
NA | NA | TRBJ2-1 | TRBV9 | TGTGCCAGCAGCGTAGGACAGTACAATGAGCAGTTCTTC | CASSVGQYNEQFF
NA | few | TRBJ1-5 | TRBV4-1 | TGCGCCAGCAGCCAAGTTGGGGGCCGTCAGCCCCAGCATTTT | CASSQVGGRQPQHF
NA | NA | TRBJ2-1 | TRBV4-3 | TGCGCCAGCAGCCTAGGCGCGGTAAGCTCCTACAATGAGCAGTTCTTC | CASSLGAVSSYNEQFF
NA | NA | TRBJ2-7 | TRBV6-5 | TGTGCCAGCAGTTACTCGAGGGTCAGGGGCTTCGACGAGCAGTACTTC | CASSYSRVRGFDEQYF
NA | NA | TRBJ2-3 | TRBV6-2/TRBV6-3 | TGTGCCAGCTGCATTTCCGGACTGAGCACAGATACGCAGTATTTT | CASCISGLSTDTQYF
TRBD2 | NA | TRBJ2-1 | TRBV6-5 | TGTGCCAGCAGTTACTCAGCTACTAGCGGGAGAAGAAACAATGAGCAGTTCTTC | CASSYSATSGRRNNEQFF
NA | NA | TRBJ2-7 | TRBV27 | TGTGCCAGCAGTTTAAGTACTAGGGGTCTCGAGCAGTACTTC | CASSLSTRGLEQYF
NA | few | TRBJ2-7 | TRBV4-3 | TGCGCCAGCAGCCAAGATGGTCGCAGCGGATACTACGAGCAGTACTTC | CASSQDGRSGYYEQYF
TRBD2 | NA | TRBJ2-7 | TRBV30 | TGTGCCTGGAGTTTAGCGGGAATTGAGCAGTACTTC | CAWSLAGIEQYF
NA | NA | TRBJ2-7 | TRBV24-1 | TGTGCCACCAGTGAGGCCTTGGGGGATCCCCCCTACGAGCAGTACTTC | CATSEALGDPPYEQYF